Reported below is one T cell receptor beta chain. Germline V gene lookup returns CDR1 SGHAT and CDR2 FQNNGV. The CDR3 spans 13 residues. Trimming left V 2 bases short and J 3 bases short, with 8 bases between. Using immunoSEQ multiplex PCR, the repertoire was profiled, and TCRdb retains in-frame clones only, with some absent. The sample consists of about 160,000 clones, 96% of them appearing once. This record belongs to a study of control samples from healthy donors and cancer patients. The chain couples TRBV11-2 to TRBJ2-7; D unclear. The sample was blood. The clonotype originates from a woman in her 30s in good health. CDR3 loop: CASSLWSDYEQYF. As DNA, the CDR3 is TGTGCCAGCAGCTTATGGTCCGACTACGAGCAGTACTTC.